The TCR beta chain described here comes from a study of type 1 regulatory T cells. Study as a whole: T-allo10 is a Tr1-enriched, alloantigen-specific CD4 T cell product made in vitro.

Broader study findings: Compared with non-Tr1 cells, Tr1 cells showed a narrower TCR repertoire.

This clonotype has a handful of counts. The antigen is not known. Germline assignment: CDR1 SQVTM and CDR2 ANQGSEA. V lost 4 bases to trimming and J lost 6 bases, with 9 bases between them. CDR3 length: 11 amino acids. TCRdb reprocessed the reads via MiXCR and lists one record per CDR3 protein. The repertoire holds more than 50,000 distinct CDR3 sequences, with over 50% as singletons. Sequenced: cultured non-Tr1 T cells, either the whole culture or a sorted T cell fraction (not recorded which). This chain joins TRBV29-1 and TRBJ1-2; D ambiguous. The TCR sequence derives from a human donor in good health. The CDR3 region has the DNA TGCAGCGTTGTAGGCCAGGATGGCTACACCTTC. It yields the protein CSVVGQDGYTF.